This TCR beta chain was retrieved from a study of T-cell memory formation after mild COVID-19. Germline CDR1 reads MGHDK; CDR2 reads SYGVNS. There are 12 residues in the CDR3. Trimming stripped 3 bases from V and 4 bases from J, with 6 bases between. TCRdb recomputed calls from the 5' RACE reads with MiXCR, one row per CDR3 protein. This table has some 6,800 distinct CDR3 sequences, about 54% appearing once. A remark on this clonotype: Antigen unknown.

Findings and caveats of the study: Those CD4+ clones that contracted were mainly in CM and EM (CD8+ ones in EMRA).

Source material: PBMCs or a T cell subset sorted from them (not recorded which). The chain joins TRBV25-1 to TRBJ2-5; D remains ambiguous. The receptor was derived from an adult who had mild COVID-19 (a few samples of this study predate the infection). Cell type and time point are not known. CDR3 nucleotides: TGTGCCAGCAGTGAGACGCTAGAGACCCAGTACTTC. Its translation is CASSETLETQYF.